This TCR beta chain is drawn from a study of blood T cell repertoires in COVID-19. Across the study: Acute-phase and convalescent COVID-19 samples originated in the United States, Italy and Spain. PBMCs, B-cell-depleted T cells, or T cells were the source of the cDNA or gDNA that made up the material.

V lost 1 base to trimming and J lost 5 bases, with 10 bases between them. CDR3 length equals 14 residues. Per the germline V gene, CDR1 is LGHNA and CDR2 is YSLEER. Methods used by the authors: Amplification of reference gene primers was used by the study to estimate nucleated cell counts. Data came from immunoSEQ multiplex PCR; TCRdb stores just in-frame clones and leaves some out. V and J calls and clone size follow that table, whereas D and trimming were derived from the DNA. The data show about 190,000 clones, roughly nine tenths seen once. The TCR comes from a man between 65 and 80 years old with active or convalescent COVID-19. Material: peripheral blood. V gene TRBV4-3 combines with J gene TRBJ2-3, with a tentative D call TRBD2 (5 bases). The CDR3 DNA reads TGCGCCAGCAGCCAAGGAGATAGCGAAGATACGCAGTATTTT. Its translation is CASSQGDSEDTQYF.